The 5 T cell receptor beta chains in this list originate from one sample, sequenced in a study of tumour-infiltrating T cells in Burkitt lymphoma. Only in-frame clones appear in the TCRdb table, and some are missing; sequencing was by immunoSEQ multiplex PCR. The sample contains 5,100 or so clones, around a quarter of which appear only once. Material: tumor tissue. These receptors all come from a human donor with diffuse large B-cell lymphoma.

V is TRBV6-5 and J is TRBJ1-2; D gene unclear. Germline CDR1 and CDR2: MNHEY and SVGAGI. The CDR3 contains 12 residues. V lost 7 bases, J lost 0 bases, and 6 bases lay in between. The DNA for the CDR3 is TGTGCCAGCAAGGAAACTAACTATGGCTACACCTTC. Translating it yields CASKETNYGYTF.

The CDR3: CASSISNYGYTF. CDR3 coding DNA: TGTGCCAGTAGTATATCAAACTATGGCTACACCTTC. The rearrangement joins TRBV19 to TRBJ1-2; D is unclear. There are 12 residues in the CDR3. The germline V gene encodes CDR1 LNHDA and CDR2 SQIVND (reference sequence). V lost 2 bases and J lost 2, with 3 bases in between.

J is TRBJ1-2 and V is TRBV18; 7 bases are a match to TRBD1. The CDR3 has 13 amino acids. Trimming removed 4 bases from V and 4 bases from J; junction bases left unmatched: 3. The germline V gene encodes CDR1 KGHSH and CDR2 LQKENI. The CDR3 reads CASSLRDSYGYTF. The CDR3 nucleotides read TGTGCCAGCTCACTTAGGGACAGCTATGGCTACACCTTC.

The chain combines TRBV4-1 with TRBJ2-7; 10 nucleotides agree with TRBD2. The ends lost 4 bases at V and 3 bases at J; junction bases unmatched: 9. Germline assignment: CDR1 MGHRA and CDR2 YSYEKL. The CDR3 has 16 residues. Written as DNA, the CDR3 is TGCGCCAGCAGCCCCTCTTCTAGCGGGGGACTCTACGAGCAGTACTTC. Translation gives CASSPSSSGGLYEQYF.

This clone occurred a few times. The CDR3 loop is CASRSSKENIQYF. The CDR3 nucleotides read TGTGCCAGCCGAAGTTCTAAGGAAAACATTCAGTACTTC. This chain links TRBV6-1 with TRBJ2-4; the D is unclear. The germline V gene has CDR1 MNHNS and CDR2 SASEGT. The V end was cut by 8 bases, the J end by 5 bases, with 13 bases between. This CDR3 region has 13 residues.